This T cell receptor (beta chain) was documented in a study of Ad26.COV2.S vaccination and SARS-CoV-2 variants. This sample's treatment: over 15 received Ad26.COV2.S at low or high dose, single or two shots; 5 received placebo; per-sample allocation not given. Repertoires come from day 63 after the first vaccine or placebo injection. The method was immunoSEQ multiplex PCR; TCRdb's version includes in-frame clones alone and lacks a portion of them. Of around 400,000 clones in the sample, around 90% were seen once. This sequence originates from a person aged 18-60 years who received the Ad26.COV2.S COVID-19 vaccine or a placebo. Material: peripheral blood, obtained in a trial of Ad26.COV2.S vaccine versus placebo.

CDR3 in amino acids: CASSIGWTTEAFF. CDR3 nucleotides: TGTGCCAGTAGTATCGGGTGGACTACTGAAGCTTTCTTT. The chain has TRBV19 and TRBJ1-1; no reliable D call. The CDR3 has 13 amino acids. V lost 3 bases, J lost 5 bases, and 10 bases lay in between. Germline V lookup: CDR1 LNHDA, CDR2 SQIVND (reference sequence).